The clone carrying this T cell receptor (beta chain) was recorded a few times. As yet, its antigen is unknown. These data are taken from a study of CD8 T cells in ankylosing spondylitis. The germline gives CDR1 SGHRS, CDR2 YFSETQ. CDR3 length: 15 residues. V lost 4 bases and J lost 4; bases outside the gene matches: 7. Researchers built TCR beta libraries using quantitative 5'-RACE with molecular barcodes. TCRdb processed the 5' RACE reads anew with MiXCR; each CDR3 protein has one entry. The repertoire includes around 300,000 distinct CDR3 sequences, around 20% of them detected once, and roughly 3.4% sits in the top ten. Overall study findings and caveats: Blood of patients with ankylosing spondylitis appeared to be characterized by a TCR beta motif of eight highly homologous variants.

The material sequenced was blood, either unsorted or a sorted T cell fraction (not recorded which). V is TRBV5-1 and J is TRBJ2-1; TRBD2 aligns across 8 bases. This TCR was recovered from a female donor with ankylosing spondylitis or in good health (not recorded which). The CDR3 region is CASSLHSGAYNEQFF. The CDR3 DNA reads as TGCGCCAGCAGCCTCCATAGCGGGGCGTACAATGAGCAGTTCTTC.